The rows below give T cell receptor beta chains drawn from one sample of a study of cytomegalovirus exposure and HLA in healthy donors. Sequencing was performed with immunoSEQ multiplex PCR; in TCRdb, only in-frame clones are kept and a portion is missing. The sample records about 88,000 clones, 95% to 98% being singletons. Sample: PBMCs. The receptors originated from a man aged 18 to 30 in good health and CMV-seronegative. The CDR3 runs from the conserved cysteine through the conserved F or W. D genes are given only for firm matches. The size entry is marked missing in some rows and otherwise reads once, few, many or a size class.

D: -; size: -; V: TRBV6-5; J: TRBJ2-6; CDR3: CASSRGSSGANVLTF; DNA: TGTGCCAGCAGCCGAGGGAGCTCTGGGGCCAACGTCCTGACTTTC
D: -; size: -; V: TRBV19; J: TRBJ1-5; CDR3: CATDPTEYSNQPQHF; DNA: TGTGCCACCGACCCGACAGAGTATAGCAATCAGCCCCAGCATTTT
D: TRBD2; size: once; V: TRBV5-6; J: TRBJ2-7; CDR3: CASSFAGSGRAVYEQYF; DNA: TGTGCCAGCAGCTTTGCGGGTAGCGGGAGGGCCGTCTACGAGCAGTACTTC
D: -; size: -; V: TRBV6-1; J: TRBJ2-5; CDR3: CASGGNRGQETQYF; DNA: TGTGCCAGCGGGGGGAACAGGGGACAAGAGACCCAGTACTTC
D: -; size: -; V: TRBV6-6; J: TRBJ1-1; CDR3: CASRSEMNTEAFF; DNA: TGTGCCAGCAGATCCGAGATGAACACTGAAGCTTTCTTT
D: TRBD2; size: -; V: TRBV19; J: TRBJ2-7; CDR3: CASSMFLAGNYEQYF; DNA: TGTGCCAGTAGTATGTTCCTAGCGGGGAACTACGAGCAGTACTTC
D: -; size: -; V: TRBV6-6; J: TRBJ2-3; CDR3: CASSPRTITGTDTQYF; DNA: TGTGCCAGCAGCCCGCGAACGATCACTGGCACAGATACGCAGTATTTT
D: -; size: -; V: TRBV27; J: TRBJ2-6; CDR3: CASSFSSGANVLTF; DNA: TGTGCCAGCAGTTTCTCGTCTGGGGCCAACGTCCTGACTTTC
D: TRBD1; size: -; V: TRBV6-1; J: TRBJ1-2; CDR3: CASTKTGLRVHGYTF; DNA: TGTGCCAGTACTAAGACAGGGTTAAGGGTACATGGCTACACCTTC
D: TRBD1; size: -; V: TRBV11-2; J: TRBJ1-1; CDR3: CASSSSDRGDTEAFF; DNA: TGTGCCAGCAGCTCCTCCGACAGGGGAGACACTGAAGCTTTCTTT
D: TRBD1; size: -; V: TRBV19; J: TRBJ2-2; CDR3: CATATGVAGELFF; DNA: TGTGCCACCGCGACAGGGGTGGCCGGGGAGCTGTTTTTT
D: TRBD1; size: -; V: TRBV7-9; J: TRBJ2-2; CDR3: CASSLAGTGGHGELFF; DNA: TGTGCCAGCAGCTTAGCGGGGACAGGGGGCCACGGGGAGCTGTTTTTT
D: TRBD1; size: -; V: TRBV6-5; J: TRBJ2-1; CDR3: CASTDDRGGEQFF; DNA: TGTGCCAGCACCGACGACAGGGGGGGTGAGCAGTTCTTC
D: TRBD2; size: -; V: TRBV9; J: TRBJ2-2; CDR3: CASSIISGSGAGELFF; DNA: TGTGCCAGCAGCATAATTAGCGGGAGTGGGGCCGGGGAGCTGTTTTTT
D: -; size: -; V: TRBV21-1; J: TRBJ2-5; CDR3: CASSKFSETQYF; DNA: TGTGCCAGCAGCAAATTTTCGGAGACCCAGTACTTC
D: -; size: once; V: TRBV7-9; J: TRBJ2-3; CDR3: CASSLVAADTQYF; DNA: TGTGCCAGCAGCTTAGTAGCTGCAGATACGCAGTATTTT
D: TRBD1; size: -; V: TRBV7-3; J: TRBJ2-1; CDR3: CASSFPGGNNEQFF; DNA: TGTGCCAGCAGCTTCCCAGGGGGTAACAATGAGCAGTTCTTC
D: TRBD1; size: -; V: TRBV29-1; J: TRBJ2-1; CDR3: CSVDGQGARNEQFF; DNA: TGCAGCGTTGATGGACAGGGGGCCCGCAATGAGCAGTTCTTC
D: -; size: -; V: TRBV30; J: TRBJ1-3; CDR3: CAWSARPQVTIYF; DNA: TGTGCCTGGAGTGCTAGACCCCAAGTCACCATATATTTT
D: -; size: -; V: TRBV12-5; J: TRBJ1-1; CDR3: CASGSGLGTEAFF; DNA: TGTGCTAGTGGTTCCGGACTTGGCACTGAAGCTTTCTTT
D: TRBD1; size: -; V: TRBV27; J: TRBJ1-2; CDR3: CASSSSGGPNYGYTF; DNA: TGTGCCAGCAGTTCTTCAGGGGGACCCAACTATGGCTACACCTTC
D: -; size: -; V: TRBV9; J: TRBJ1-3; CDR3: CASSSRGGITIYF; DNA: TGTGCCAGCAGCTCCCGGGGAGGGATCACCATATATTTT
D: -; size: -; V: TRBV19; J: TRBJ1-2; CDR3: CASYRKSDKNYGYTF; DNA: TGTGCCAGTTATCGTAAATCTGACAAGAACTATGGCTACACCTTC
D: -; size: -; V: TRBV5-6; J: TRBJ2-5; CDR3: CASSLAGEPATQYF; DNA: TGTGCCAGCAGCTTAGCAGGGGAACCGGCGACCCAGTACTTC
D: -; size: once; V: TRBV7-9; J: TRBJ1-2; CDR3: CASSFRNYGYTF; DNA: TGTGCCAGCAGCTTCAGGAACTATGGCTACACCTTC
D: -; size: few; V: TRBV19; J: TRBJ2-3; CDR3: CASSPPTRTDTQYF; DNA: TGTGCCAGTAGTCCTCCTACGAGGACAGATACGCAGTATTTT
D: -; size: -; V: TRBV5-4; J: TRBJ2-7; CDR3: CASSLSRGSYEQYF; DNA: TGTGCCAGCAGCTTGTCCCGGGGCTCCTACGAGCAGTACTTC
D: TRBD1; size: -; V: TRBV28; J: TRBJ1-1; CDR3: CASSLKSTGRNTEAFF; DNA: TGTGCCAGCAGTTTAAAATCGACAGGGAGGAACACTGAAGCTTTCTTT
D: TRBD1; size: -; V: TRBV29-1; J: TRBJ1-1; CDR3: CSGGQGDTEAFF; DNA: TGCAGCGGCGGACAGGGGGACACTGAAGCTTTCTTT
D: -; size: -; V: TRBV19; J: TRBJ2-1; CDR3: CASRLVRGKKNEQFF; DNA: TGTGCCAGTCGCCTGGTCCGGGGAAAAAAGAATGAGCAGTTCTTC
D: -; size: -; V: TRBV19; J: TRBJ2-6; CDR3: CASTPSGANVLTF; DNA: TGTGCCAGTACTCCCTCTGGGGCCAACGTCCTGACTTTC
D: -; size: -; V: TRBV18; J: TRBJ2-1; CDR3: CASSQKREVSYNEQFF; DNA: TGTGCCAGCTCACAGAAGAGGGAGGTCTCCTACAATGAGCAGTTCTTC
D: -; size: -; V: TRBV11-3; J: TRBJ1-4; CDR3: CASSDGQVGEKLFF; DNA: TGTGCCAGCAGCGACGGTCAGGTCGGTGAAAAACTGTTTTTT
D: TRBD2; size: -; V: TRBV5-1; J: TRBJ2-1; CDR3: CASSLAILRETYNEQFF; DNA: TGCGCCAGCAGCTTGGCCATTCTGCGGGAGACCTACAATGAGCAGTTCTTC
D: -; size: -; V: TRBV27; J: TRBJ2-1; CDR3: CASSLGDEQFF; DNA: TGTGCCAGCAGTTTGGGAGATGAGCAGTTCTTC
D: -; size: -; V: TRBV25-1; J: TRBJ1-1; CDR3: CASSFLGSNTEAFF; DNA: TGTGCCAGCAGCTTCCTAGGGAGCAACACTGAAGCTTTCTTT
D: -; size: -; V: TRBV11-3; J: TRBJ1-2; CDR3: CASSPPVGVGYTF; DNA: TGTGCCAGCAGCCCCCCTGTCGGGGTCGGCTACACCTTC
D: -; size: -; V: TRBV7-9; J: TRBJ1-1; CDR3: CASSLGPGHF; DNA: TGTGCCAGCAGCTTAGGGCCGGGACACTTT
D: TRBD2; size: -; V: TRBV19; J: TRBJ2-7; CDR3: CASSSGVAGDRGSNEQYF; DNA: TGTGCCAGTTCGTCTGGAGTAGCGGGTGACCGAGGAAGCAACGAGCAGTACTTC